These T cell receptor beta chains were read from a single sample in a study of blood T cell repertoires in COVID-19. Method: immunoSEQ multiplex PCR; TCRdb's copy keeps in-frame clones and lacks some. Of roughly 300,000 clones listed, roughly nine tenths are singletons. Sequencing used PBMCs or T cells enriched from blood (not recorded which). The source of these receptors is a woman aged 30 to 39 who had recovered from COVID-19. CDR3s include the opening cysteine and the closing phenylalanine or tryptophan. The order of the fields is J gene, V gene, clone size, D gene, CDR3 protein, CDR3 DNA. The D gene is left open where the match is weak. Size tells how often a clone was seen (once, few, many) or the class of an expanded clone, and some rows leave it out.

j_call: TRBJ1-5; v_call: TRBV6-1; clone_size: NA; d_call: TRBD1; cdr3_aa: CASSEARDRRYSNQPQHF; cdr3_nt: TGTGCCAGCAGTGAAGCTCGGGACAGGCGATATAGCAATCAGCCCCAGCATTTT
j_call: TRBJ1-5; v_call: TRBV4-1; clone_size: NA; d_call: NA; cdr3_aa: CASSQGESRPQPQHF; cdr3_nt: TGCGCCAGCAGCCAAGGGGAGAGCAGGCCGCAGCCCCAGCATTTT
j_call: TRBJ1-2; v_call: TRBV2; clone_size: NA; d_call: TRBD1; cdr3_aa: CASRDRGRTGYTF; cdr3_nt: TGTGCCAGCAGAGACAGGGGGCGAACTGGCTACACCTTC
j_call: TRBJ1-5; v_call: TRBV28; clone_size: NA; d_call: NA; cdr3_aa: CASRDSLLGPQHF; cdr3_nt: TGTGCCAGCAGGGACAGCCTTTTAGGGCCCCAGCATTTT
j_call: TRBJ2-1; v_call: TRBV4-2; clone_size: once; d_call: TRBD2; cdr3_aa: CASSQAAGEYNEQFF; cdr3_nt: TGTGCCAGCAGCCAAGCAGCGGGAGAATACAATGAGCAGTTCTTC
j_call: TRBJ2-5; v_call: TRBV7-2; clone_size: NA; d_call: NA; cdr3_aa: CASSLGGGQETQYF; cdr3_nt: TGTGCCAGCAGCTTAGGGGGAGGCCAAGAGACCCAGTACTTC
j_call: TRBJ2-5; v_call: TRBV7-8; clone_size: once; d_call: TRBD1; cdr3_aa: CASSLDPGQGGETQYF; cdr3_nt: TGTGCCAGCAGCTTAGACCCGGGACAGGGGGGGGAGACCCAGTACTTC
j_call: TRBJ1-3; v_call: TRBV7-8; clone_size: NA; d_call: NA; cdr3_aa: CASSFSGGNTIYF; cdr3_nt: TGTGCCAGCAGCTTTTCAGGGGGAAACACCATATATTTT
j_call: TRBJ1-2; v_call: TRBV6-5; clone_size: NA; d_call: NA; cdr3_aa: CASSLRQSYGYTF; cdr3_nt: TGTGCCAGCAGTCTTCGACAGAGCTATGGCTACACCTTC
j_call: TRBJ2-1; v_call: TRBV9; clone_size: NA; d_call: NA; cdr3_aa: CASSVGGRGSYNEQFF; cdr3_nt: TGTGCCAGCAGCGTAGGTGGGCGGGGCTCCTACAATGAGCAGTTCTTC
j_call: TRBJ2-7; v_call: TRBV4-3; clone_size: once; d_call: TRBD2; cdr3_aa: CASSQVGTSGSYEQYF; cdr3_nt: TGCGCCAGCAGCCAGGTCGGGACTAGCGGGAGCTACGAGCAGTACTTC
j_call: TRBJ1-2; v_call: TRBV12-3/TRBV12-4; clone_size: once; d_call: NA; cdr3_aa: CASSSGVGYTF; cdr3_nt: TGTGCCAGCAGTTCAGGGGTTGGCTACACCTTC
j_call: TRBJ2-7; v_call: TRBV6-2/TRBV6-3; clone_size: NA; d_call: NA; cdr3_aa: CASSGSYEQYF; cdr3_nt: TGTGCCAGCAGTGGGAGCTACGAGCAGTACTTC
j_call: TRBJ2-7; v_call: TRBV24-1; clone_size: once; d_call: TRBD2; cdr3_aa: CATSDSLAGGLYEQYF; cdr3_nt: TGTGCCACCAGTGATTCCTTAGCGGGGGGTCTCTACGAGCAGTACTTC